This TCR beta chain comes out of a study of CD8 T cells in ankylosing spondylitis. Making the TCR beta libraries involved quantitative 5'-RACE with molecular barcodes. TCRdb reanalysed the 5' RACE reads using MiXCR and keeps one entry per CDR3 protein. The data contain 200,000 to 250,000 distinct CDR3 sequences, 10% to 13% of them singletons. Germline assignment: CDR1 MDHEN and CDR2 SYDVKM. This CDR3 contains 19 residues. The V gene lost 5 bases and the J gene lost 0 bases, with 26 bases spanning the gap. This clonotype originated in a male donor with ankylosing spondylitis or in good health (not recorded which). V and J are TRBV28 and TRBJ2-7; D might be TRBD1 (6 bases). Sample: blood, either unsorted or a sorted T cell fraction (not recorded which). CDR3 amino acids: CASSVPRGRAFLSSYEQYF. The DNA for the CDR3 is TGTGCCAGCAGTGTACCCAGGGGCCGCGCTTTCTTGAGCTCCTACGAGCAGTACTTC.